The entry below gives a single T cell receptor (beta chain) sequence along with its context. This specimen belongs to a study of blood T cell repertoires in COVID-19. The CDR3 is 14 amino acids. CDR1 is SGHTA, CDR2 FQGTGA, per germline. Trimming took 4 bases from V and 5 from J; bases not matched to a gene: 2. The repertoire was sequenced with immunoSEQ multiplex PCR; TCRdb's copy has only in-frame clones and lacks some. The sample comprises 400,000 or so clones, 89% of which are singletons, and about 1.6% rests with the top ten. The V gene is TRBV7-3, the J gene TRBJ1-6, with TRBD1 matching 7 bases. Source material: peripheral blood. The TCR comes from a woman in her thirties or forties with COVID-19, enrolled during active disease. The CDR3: CASSSGTDNSPLHF. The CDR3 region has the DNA TGTGCCAGCAGCTCAGGGACAGATAATTCACCCCTCCACTTT.